The 30 T cell receptor beta chains given below trace back to one sample, sequenced in a study of radiotherapy plus CTLA-4 blockade in lung cancer. TCRdb keeps only in-frame clones here, not all; method: immunoSEQ multiplex PCR. The profile shows some 90,000 clones, roughly 86% of them singletons. The source was peripheral blood, collected from a patient treated with radiotherapy plus ipilimumab. The receptors originated from a human donor with non-small cell lung cancer who had a partial response to radiotherapy plus ipilimumab.

This clone was detected only a few times. In DNA form, the CDR3 reads TGTGCCAGCAGTTCCTACTTCCAGGGAGGCACTGAAGCTTTCTTT. This codes for CASSSYFQGGTEAFF. The rearrangement uses TRBV6-6 and TRBJ1-1, with D possibly matching TRBD1 (5 bases). CDR3 size: 15 residues. The V gene lost 4 bases and the J gene lost 4 bases, with 16 bases spanning the gap. The germline CDR1 and CDR2 sequences are MNHNY and SVGAGI (reference sequence).

This chain connects TRBV5-4 to TRBJ2-2, with a possible D match to TRBD2 (6 bases). Germline V gives CDR1 SGHNT, CDR2 YYREEE (reference sequence). The CDR3 covers 15 residues. Trimming took 0 bases from V and 3 from J, leaving 9 bases between them. The CDR3 region is CASSLVPGDTGELFF. The CDR3 nucleotides read TGTGCCAGCAGCTTGGTTCCGGGGGACACCGGGGAGCTGTTTTTT.

This chain joins TRBV27 and TRBJ1-1, with TRBD1 matching over 8 bases. The CDR3 has 13 amino acids. Trimming removed 10 bases from V and 4 bases from J; junction bases left unmatched: 8. Germline V gives CDR1 MNHEY, CDR2 SMNVEV (reference sequence). The DNA of the CDR3 is TGTGCCATTAGAGGACAGGGACGCACTGAAGCTTTCTTT. It codes for CAIRGQGRTEAFF.

The chain has TRBV4-2 and TRBJ2-5, with 9 bases identical to TRBD2. Germline loops: CDR1 LGHNA, CDR2 YNFKEQ. The CDR3 spans 15 residues. V lost 0 bases to trimming and J lost 7 bases; unmatched junction nucleotides: 6. The CDR3 spells CASSQDRLAGVTQYF. In DNA, the CDR3 is TGTGCCAGCAGCCAAGATCGGTTAGCGGGGGTGACCCAGTACTTC.

This chain links TRBV6-4 with TRBJ2-2, with 8 positions matching TRBD1. The CDR3 loop spans 16 amino acids. Trimming took 0 bases from V and 6 from J; bases not matched to a gene: 6. The germline V gene encodes CDR1 MRHNA and CDR2 SNTAGT. The CDR3 protein is CASSDSRTGFAGELFF. In DNA, the CDR3 is TGTGCCAGCAGTGACTCCAGGACAGGGTTCGCCGGGGAGCTGTTTTTT.

This clone was counted a few times. The chain recombines TRBV10-3 with TRBJ2-1, with TRBD2 matching over 7 bases. V trimming: 3 bases; J trimming: 7 bases; junction bases outside the gene matches: 6. Germline-derived CDR1 and CDR2 are ENHRY and SYGVKD. This CDR3 is built from 14 residues. CDR3 coding DNA: TGTGCCATCAGTGATGCTAGCGGTGGGAATGAGCAGTTCTTC. Its translation: CAISDASGGNEQFF.

The genes are TRBV5-4 and TRBJ2-1; D possibly corresponds to TRBD2 (5 bases). The V gene's germline CDR1 is SGHNT and CDR2 YYREEE (reference sequence). This CDR3 contains 14 residues. V was trimmed by 9 bases and J by 0 bases, leaving 13 bases between them. The CDR3 DNA follows: TGTGCCACCTCGACTGGGAGCTCCTACAATGAGCAGTTCTTC. Protein sequence: CATSTGSSYNEQFF.

This clone was seen only a few times. The chain recombines TRBV6-5 with TRBJ2-7; perhaps TRBD2 as D (7 bases). CDR3 length: 14 residues. Looked up from germline, CDR1 is MNHEY and CDR2 is SVGAGI. V shed 7 bases and J shed 2 bases, with 15 bases lying between them. The CDR3 DNA sequence: TGTGCCAGCACCGGGGGGCGGGGGACCTACGAGCAGTACTTC. This encodes CASTGGRGTYEQYF.

The chain combines TRBV28 with TRBJ2-7; 7 bases match TRBD2. The CDR3 extends over 14 amino acids. Germline CDR1 and CDR2: MDHEN and SYDVKM. V dropped 6 bases and J dropped 7; count of bases not matched to a gene: 12. The CDR3 is CASSGRGESWEQYV. The CDR3 coding sequence is TGTGCCAGCAGCGGACGGGGGGAGTCGTGGGAGCAGTACGTC.

CDR3 DNA sequence: TGTGCCAGCAGTGCAGGGAGGTTCTACAATGAGCAGTTCTTC. Protein product: CASSAGRFYNEQFF. The chain combines TRBV25-1 with TRBJ2-1; a weak D match, TRBD2 (6 bases). The V end lost 4 bases, the J end lost 3 bases, and 10 bases lay between the germline ends. Germline V gene data show CDR1 as MGHDK and CDR2 as SYGVNS. The CDR3 covers 14 residues. The variable domain in full, completed from reference TRBV25-1 and TRBJ2-1, reads EADIYQTPRYLVIGTGKKITLECSQTMGHDKMYWYQQDPGMELHLIHYSYGVNSTEKGDLSSESTVSRIRTEHFPLTLESARPSHTSQYLCASSAGRFYNEQFFGPGTRLTVL.

This rearrangement joins TRBV5-4 to TRBJ1-1, with TRBD1 matching 8 bases. V trimming: 0 bases; J trimming: 1 base; junction bases outside the gene matches: 2. The CDR3 extends over 15 amino acids. Germline V gene lookup returns CDR1 SGHNT and CDR2 YYREEE (reference sequence). The CDR3, as DNA: TGTGCCAGCAGCTTGGGCGACAGGGGGAACACTGAAGCTTTCTTT. This sequence encodes CASSLGDRGNTEAFF.

The V gene is TRBV9, the J gene TRBJ2-5, with D possibly TRBD1 on 6 matching bases. The germline V gene encodes CDR1 SGDLS and CDR2 YYNGEE. Trimming took off 0 bases at V and 2 bases at J, with 14 bases between the two ends. CDR3 length: 16 amino acids. CDR3 bases: TGTGCCAGCAGCGTAGAGACAGGAAATAGGCAAGAGACCCAGTACTTC. Protein product: CASSVETGNRQETQYF. The variable domain in full, with the rest retrieved from reference TRBV9 and TRBJ2-5, is DSGVTQTPKHLITATGQRVTLRCSPRSGDLSVYWYQQSLDQGLQFLIQYYNGEERAKGNILERFSAQQFPDLHSELNLSSLELGDSALYFCASSVETGNRQETQYFGPGTRLLVL.

This chain links TRBV5-1 with TRBJ2-1; D possibly corresponds to TRBD2 (6 bases). Germline assignment: CDR1 SGHRS and CDR2 YFSETQ. This CDR3 region has 17 residues. Trimming shortened V by 0 bases and J by 0 bases, and 13 bases separated the two germline ends. This CDR3 is CASSLGKYGSSYNEQFF. CDR3 DNA sequence: TGCGCCAGCAGCTTGGGGAAGTACGGGAGCTCCTACAATGAGCAGTTCTTC.

This chain uses TRBV28 with TRBJ2-7, with D hard to call. Germline CDR1 MDHEN, CDR2 SYDVKM. V was trimmed by 4 bases and J by 3 bases, leaving 10 bases between them. The CDR3 is 13 amino acids. CDR3 bases: TGTGCCAGCAGTTCTTTCGGGTTCTACGAGCAGTACGTC. It yields the protein CASSSFGFYEQYV.

This clone was seen only once. The chain couples TRBV7-2 to TRBJ2-5; a weak D match, TRBD1 (7 bases). V gave up 0 bases and J gave up 5 bases, with 13 bases separating them. Germline CDR1 is SGHTA and CDR2 is FQGNSA. This CDR3 contains 15 residues. This CDR3 is CASSLAKGAGETQYF. DNA of the CDR3: TGTGCCAGCAGCTTAGCGAAGGGGGCGGGGGAGACCCAGTACTTC.

This clone was picked up a small number of times. The chain couples TRBV6-1 to TRBJ1-3, with D possibly being TRBD1 (6 bases). Germline values: CDR1 MNHNS, CDR2 SASEGT. The V gene lost 4 bases and the J gene lost 0 bases, with 13 bases spanning the gap. The CDR3 spans 16 residues. CDR3 nucleotides: TGTGCCAGCAGTGGAACAGGGCCTTACTCTGGAAACACCATATATTTT. This encodes CASSGTGPYSGNTIYF.

The rearrangement uses TRBV4-2 and TRBJ2-1; 10 nucleotides align to TRBD2. CDR3 length: 18 residues. The germline gives CDR1 LGHNA, CDR2 YNFKEQ. With 1 base clipped from V and 0 bases from J, the junction kept 6 bases outside the gene matches. CDR3 nucleotides: TGTGCCAGCAGCCAAGTCCCTAGCGGGAGCGGCTCCTACAATGAGCAGTTCTTC. Translation: CASSQVPSGSGSYNEQFF.

The chain has TRBV4-2 and TRBJ1-2; D is uncertain. The CDR3 has 17 amino acids. Germline-derived CDR1 and CDR2 are LGHNA and YNFKEQ. The V end was cut by 0 bases, the J end by 4 bases, with 18 bases between. The CDR3 region is CASSQDLGTWESYGYTF. The CDR3 region has the DNA TGTGCCAGCAGCCAAGATCTTGGCACCTGGGAGAGCTATGGCTACACCTTC.

The V gene is TRBV19, the J gene TRBJ1-5; no firm D call. Deletions cut 1 base from V and 1 base from J, with 11 bases between. The CDR3 totals 16 residues. Germline lookup yields CDR1 LNHDA and CDR2 SQIVND (reference sequence). CDR3 sequence reads: CASSIGGGNSNQPQHF. The CDR3 bases are TGTGCCAGTAGTATAGGAGGAGGGAACAGCAATCAGCCCCAGCATTTT.

The chain carries TRBV7-2 and TRBJ2-2; 10 nucleotides agree with TRBD2. Germline trimming cut 3 bases from V and 1 base from J; bases unmatched to any gene: 2. The germline gives CDR1 SGHTA, CDR2 FQGNSA. The length of the CDR3 is 16 residues. Here the CDR3 reads CASSFSSGGNTGELFF. In DNA, the CDR3 is TGTGCCAGCAGCTTCTCTAGCGGGGGGAACACCGGGGAGCTGTTTTTT.

This chain uses TRBV6-4 with TRBJ1-2; no reliable D call. Trimming shortened V by 3 bases and J by 2 bases, and 4 bases separated the two germline ends. Per the germline V gene, CDR1 is MRHNA and CDR2 is SNTAGT. The CDR3 has 12 residues. CDR3 DNA sequence: TGTGCCAGCAGTGATTCGAACTATGGCTACACCTTC. Its protein is CASSDSNYGYTF.

The chain uses TRBV5-1 and TRBJ2-5; 10 bases are a match to TRBD1. CDR1 SGHRS and CDR2 YFSETQ come from the germline V gene. This CDR3 has 15 amino acids. V dropped 5 bases and J dropped 6; count of bases not matched to a gene: 10. The CDR3 region is CASRERDRGWKTQYF. DNA of the CDR3: TGCGCCAGCAGGGAGCGGGACAGGGGTTGGAAGACCCAGTACTTC.

The genes are TRBV10-2 and TRBJ2-7; tentative D call: TRBD2 (5 bases). V was shortened by 3 bases and J by 0 bases, with 12 bases between the two germline ends. CDR1 is WSHSY and CDR2 is SAAADI in the germline V gene. This CDR3 has 15 residues. The CDR3 loop reads CASSESGLSSYEQYF. DNA for the CDR3: TGCGCCAGCAGTGAATCCGGACTCTCCTCCTACGAGCAGTACTTC.

CDR3 DNA: TGTGCCTGGAGTGTTAAATGGACAGGATTAATGATCTCTGGGGCCAACGTCCTGACTTTC. Translating it yields CAWSVKWTGLMISGANVLTF. The chain combines TRBV30 with TRBJ2-6; 7 positions match TRBD1. In germline, CDR1 is GTSNPN, CDR2 SVGIG (reference sequence). This CDR3 has 20 residues. The V and J ends lost 0 bases and 0 bases, in that order; junction bases with no gene match: 14.

This clone was detected only a few times. The chain links TRBV6-1 to TRBJ1-4, with no clear D. The CDR3 consists of 13 residues. The V end was cut by 5 bases, the J end by 8 bases, with 12 bases between. Germline V gene data show CDR1 as MNHNS and CDR2 as SASEGT. CDR3 protein: CASSWTGKEKLFF. The CDR3 nucleotides are TGTGCCAGCAGTTGGACTGGTAAAGAAAAACTGTTTTTT.

The chain joins TRBV13 to TRBJ2-1; TRBD2 agrees at 10 bases. Per germline, CDR1 PRHDT and CDR2 FYEKMQ (reference sequence). The CDR3 length is 15 residues. V lost 4 bases to trimming and J lost 6 bases; unmatched junction nucleotides: 6. The CDR3 DNA is TGTGCCAGCAGCTCCCAGCGGGAGGGCAGCAATGAGCAGTTCTTC. Its translation: CASSSQREGSNEQFF. Based on the CDR3 plus reference TRBV13 and TRBJ2-1, the full variable domain is AAGVIQSPRHLIKEKRETATLKCYPIPRHDTVYWYQQGPGQDPQFLISFYEKMQSDKGSIPDRFSAQQFSDYHSELNMSSLELGDSALYFCASSSQREGSNEQFFGPGTRLTVL.

This sequence joins TRBV6-5 and TRBJ2-7, with 9 bases matching TRBD1. The CDR3 is made up of 15 amino acids. From germline, CDR1 is MNHEY and CDR2 SVGAGI. With V trimmed by 0 bases and J by 3 bases, 3 bases remained unmatched. The CDR3: CASSYSRTGDYEQYF. CDR3 DNA: TGTGCCAGCAGTTACTCGAGGACAGGGGACTACGAGCAGTACTTC.

The gene calls are TRBV4-3 and TRBJ2-3; D remains unclear. Germline V gene sequence: CDR1 LGHNA, CDR2 YSLEER. V was cut by 4 bases and J by 4 bases, with 9 bases left in between. The CDR3 is 13 amino acids. Here the CDR3 DNA reads TGCGCCAGCAGCCTGACCCAGGCAGATACGCAGTATTTT. It translates to CASSLTQADTQYF.

The chain recombines TRBV25-1 with TRBJ2-5, with D possibly TRBD2 on 6 matching bases. This CDR3 contains 12 residues. Trimming stripped 3 bases from V and 11 bases from J, with 13 bases between. Germline-derived CDR1 and CDR2 are MGHDK and SYGVNS. The chain's CDR3 is CASSDVPGEQYF. DNA of the CDR3: TGTGCCAGCAGTGATGTCCCGGGGGAGCAGTACTTC. The variable domain in full, completed from reference TRBV25-1 and TRBJ2-5, reads EADIYQTPRYLVIGTGKKITLECSQTMGHDKMYWYQQDPGMELHLIHYSYGVNSTEKGDLSSESTVSRIRTEHFPLTLESARPSHTSQYLCASSDVPGEQYFGPGTRLLVL.

This clone was seen a few times. The chain links TRBV6-1 to TRBJ2-5, with TRBD2 matching over 10 bases. The CDR3 totals 14 residues. CDR1 and CDR2 (germline): MNHNS, SASEGT. J was trimmed by 9 bases and V by 10 bases; bases with no gene match: 14. The CDR3 nucleotides are TGTGCCACCATTAGCGGGGGGCTCGATGGGGCCCAGTACTTC. Its translation is CATISGGLDGAQYF.